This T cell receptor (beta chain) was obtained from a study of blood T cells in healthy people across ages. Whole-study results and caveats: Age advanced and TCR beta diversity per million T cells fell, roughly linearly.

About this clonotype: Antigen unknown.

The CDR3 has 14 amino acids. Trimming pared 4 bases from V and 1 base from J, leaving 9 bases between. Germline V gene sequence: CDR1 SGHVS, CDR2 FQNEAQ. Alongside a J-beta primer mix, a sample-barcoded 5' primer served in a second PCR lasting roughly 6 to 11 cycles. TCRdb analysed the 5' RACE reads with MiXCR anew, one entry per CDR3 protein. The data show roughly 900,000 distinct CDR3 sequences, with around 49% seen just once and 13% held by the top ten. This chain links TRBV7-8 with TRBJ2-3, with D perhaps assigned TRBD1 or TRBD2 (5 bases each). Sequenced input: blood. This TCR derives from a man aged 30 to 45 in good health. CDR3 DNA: TGTGCCAGCAGCTCGTGGGACGGCACAGATACGCAGTATTTT. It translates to CASSSWDGTDTQYF.